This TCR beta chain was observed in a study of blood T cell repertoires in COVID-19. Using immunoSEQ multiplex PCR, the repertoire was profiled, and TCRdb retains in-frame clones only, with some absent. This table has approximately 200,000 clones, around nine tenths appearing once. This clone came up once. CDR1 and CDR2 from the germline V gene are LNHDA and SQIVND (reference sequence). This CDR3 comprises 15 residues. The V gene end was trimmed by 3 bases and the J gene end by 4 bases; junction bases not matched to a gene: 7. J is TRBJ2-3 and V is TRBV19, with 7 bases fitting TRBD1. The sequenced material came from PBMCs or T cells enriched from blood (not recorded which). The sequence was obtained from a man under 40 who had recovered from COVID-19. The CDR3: CASSMVPGTADTQYF. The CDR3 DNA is TGTGCCAGTAGTATGGTTCCAGGGACAGCAGATACGCAGTATTTT.